A selection of T cell receptor beta chains follows, all from one sample in a study of blood T cell repertoires in COVID-19. Profiled with immunoSEQ multiplex PCR; TCRdb holds only in-frame clones, not every one. The table lists about 200,000 clones, about four fifths of them singletons, with under 3% in the top ten. What was sequenced was peripheral blood. These receptors were obtained from a woman aged 35 to 49 with active or convalescent COVID-19. Each CDR3 is given with its conserved first and last residue. Each record gives: clone size, J gene, D gene, CDR3 length, V gene, CDR3 protein, CDR3 DNA. A D gene is named only where the DNA matches it firmly. Clone size is shown for a subset of rows, as once, few, many or a class of expanded clone.

NA,TRBJ2-7,NA,13,TRBV12-3/TRBV12-4,CASSVTRSGEQYF,TGTGCCAGCAGCGTCACCCGATCGGGCGAGCAGTACTTC
NA,TRBJ1-5,NA,17,TRBV6-2/TRBV6-3,CASSWVPRGAWNQPQHF,TGTGCCAGCAGTTGGGTCCCCAGGGGCGCATGGAATCAGCCCCAGCATTTT
NA,TRBJ1-1,NA,11,TRBV11-2,CASSYGGVAFF,TGTGCCAGCAGCTACGGAGGGGTAGCTTTCTTT
NA,TRBJ2-7,TRBD1,15,TRBV7-6,CASSTTGTGGGEQYF,TGTGCCAGCTCGACAACCGGGACAGGGGGCGGCGAGCAGTACTTC
NA,TRBJ1-2,NA,17,TRBV19,CASSRTPGAISNYGYTF,TGTGCCAGTAGTCGTACGCCGGGAGCAATCTCTAACTATGGCTACACCTTC
NA,TRBJ2-2,TRBD1,14,TRBV27,CASSSGTGFGELFF,TGTGCCAGCAGTAGTGGGACAGGGTTCGGGGAGCTGTTTTTT
NA,TRBJ2-1,TRBD2,16,TRBV7-3,CASSISGTSAYNEQFF,TGTGCCAGCAGCATTTCCGGGACTAGCGCCTACAATGAGCAGTTCTTC
once,TRBJ2-4,NA,17,TRBV4-2,CASSQDLPPEGGNIQYF,TGTGCCAGCAGCCAAGATCTACCCCCCGAAGGAGGAAACATTCAGTACTTC
NA,TRBJ2-7,TRBD1,13,TRBV30,CAWKGTGDYEQYF,TGTGCCTGGAAAGGGACAGGGGACTACGAGCAGTACTTC
NA,TRBJ1-5,NA,15,TRBV6-6,CASSLGGGSNQPQHF,TGTGCCAGCAGCCTCGGGGGGGGTAGCAATCAGCCCCAGCATTTT
NA,TRBJ1-4,NA,15,TRBV7-9,CASSSPFPTNEKLFF,TGTGCCAGCAGCTCCCCCTTCCCAACTAATGAAAAACTGTTTTTT
NA,TRBJ1-2,TRBD1,15,TRBV7-2,CASSLGATGDYGYTF,TGTGCCAGCAGCTTGGGGGCGACAGGGGACTATGGCTACACCTTC
NA,TRBJ2-2,TRBD1,20,TRBV29-1,CSVEEGWGLQGVTNTGELFF,TGCAGCGTTGAAGAAGGTTGGGGCCTACAGGGGGTGACGAACACCGGGGAGCTGTTTTTT
NA,TRBJ2-1,NA,15,TRBV29-1,CSVPFWTPLWNEQFF,TGCAGCGTACCTTTTTGGACACCCCTGTGGAATGAGCAGTTCTTC
NA,TRBJ2-7,NA,14,TRBV11-3,CASSLSRAGYEQYF,TGTGCCAGCAGCTTAAGCAGGGCCGGCTACGAGCAGTACTTC
NA,TRBJ2-1,TRBD2,15,TRBV10-3,CAISESAGGPNEQFF,TGTGCCATCAGTGAGTCTGCGGGGGGGCCTAATGAGCAGTTCTTC
NA,TRBJ2-1,NA,14,TRBV19,CASKMRGEGDEQFF,TGTGCCAGCAAGATGAGAGGGGAGGGGGATGAGCAGTTCTTC
NA,TRBJ2-5,NA,17,TRBV7-9,CASSSSRLGRGQETQYF,TGTGCCAGCAGCTCTAGTAGGCTGGGAAGGGGCCAAGAGACCCAGTACTTC
NA,TRBJ2-7,NA,15,TRBV4-3,CASSRLTPGFDEQYF,TGCGCCAGCAGCCGACTTACACCCGGGTTCGACGAGCAGTACTTC
NA,TRBJ2-1,TRBD1,15,TRBV7-6,CASSSGQGFDNEQFF,TGTGCCAGCAGCTCGGGACAGGGCTTTGACAATGAGCAGTTCTTC
NA,TRBJ2-3,NA,15,TRBV27,CASSLLQARPDTQYF,TGTGCCAGCAGTTTATTACAGGCCCGCCCAGATACGCAGTATTTT
NA,TRBJ2-7,TRBD1,15,TRBV28,CASSLTGQGSYEQYF,TGTGCCAGCAGTTTAACGGGACAGGGATCCTACGAGCAGTACTTC
few,TRBJ2-3,TRBD2,15,TRBV3-1/TRBV3-2,CASSPERGRGDTQYF,TGTGCCAGCAGCCCCGAGCGGGGACGCGGAGATACGCAGTATTTT
NA,TRBJ2-7,NA,15,TRBV11-2,CASSQNGWGRYEQYF,TGTGCCAGCAGCCAAAATGGGTGGGGGCGTTACGAGCAGTACTTC
NA,TRBJ2-5,NA,14,TRBV5-4,CASSLGGTEETQYF,TGTGCCAGCAGCTTGGGTGGGACTGAAGAGACCCAGTACTTC
NA,TRBJ1-1,NA,14,TRBV30,CAWSVFAGNTEAFF,TGTGCCTGGAGTGTATTTGCGGGGAACACTGAAGCTTTCTTT
NA,TRBJ2-7,NA,17,TRBV18,CASSPHGTPHKDHEQYF,TGTGCCAGCTCACCGCACGGGACTCCCCACAAGGACCACGAGCAGTACTTC
NA,TRBJ2-7,TRBD2,16,TRBV15,CATSRDRTSGYAAQYF,TGTGCCACCAGCAGAGATAGGACTAGCGGGTACGCCGCGCAGTACTTC
NA,TRBJ2-1,TRBD2,16,TRBV15,CATRTTGLAIYNEQFF,TGTGCCACCAGGACAACGGGACTAGCTATCTACAATGAGCAGTTCTTC
NA,TRBJ1-1,TRBD1,13,TRBV7-9,CASSFLGQAEAFF,TGTGCCAGCAGCTTCCTAGGACAGGCTGAAGCTTTCTTT
NA,TRBJ2-5,TRBD1,15,TRBV2,CASSVTGGQGETQYF,TGTGCCAGCAGTGTGACAGGGGGTCAGGGAGAGACCCAGTACTTC
NA,TRBJ1-4,TRBD1,17,TRBV7-9,CASSLGAGTGTNEKLFF,TGTGCCAGCAGCTTAGGGGCCGGGACAGGAACTAATGAAAAACTGTTTTTT
few,TRBJ1-2,TRBD1,13,TRBV27,CASGRQGGYGYTF,TGTGCCAGCGGTAGACAGGGCGGCTATGGCTACACCTTC
few,TRBJ2-3,TRBD2,14,TRBV7-9,CASSPSGRADTQYF,TGTGCCAGCAGCCCCAGCGGGAGGGCAGATACGCAGTATTTT
NA,TRBJ1-1,NA,19,TRBV5-1,CASSLSVGATRAGNTEAFF,TGCGCCAGCAGCTTGTCTGTCGGCGCGACAAGGGCGGGGAACACTGAAGCTTTCTTT
few,TRBJ1-6,TRBD1,14,TRBV6-2/TRBV6-3,CASSNRDRYSPLHF,TGTGCCAGCAGTAACCGGGACAGGTATTCACCCCTCCACTTT
NA,TRBJ1-2,NA,15,TRBV7-9,CASSSHANVQGPIIF,TGTGCCAGCAGCTCCCACGCCAACGTGCAGGGCCCCATCATCTTC
NA,TRBJ2-3,TRBD1,15,TRBV10-3,CAISPGQGAADTQYF,TGTGCCATCAGCCCGGGACAGGGGGCCGCAGATACGCAGTATTTT
NA,TRBJ1-5,TRBD1,15,TRBV7-9,CASSLGQGSNQPQHF,TGTGCCAGCAGCTTAGGACAGGGAAGTAATCAGCCCCAGCATTTT
NA,TRBJ2-6,NA,15,TRBV27,CASSLPSSGANVLTF,TGTGCCAGCAGTTTACCCAGCTCTGGGGCCAACGTCCTGACTTTC
NA,TRBJ1-5,NA,12,TRBV19,CASSPGGQPQHF,TGTGCCAGTAGTCCAGGAGGTCAGCCCCAGCATTTT
many,TRBJ2-7,NA,14,TRBV12-5,CASGLGDRTYEQYF,TGTGCTAGTGGTTTGGGTGACAGAACCTACGAGCAGTACTTC
medium-sized,TRBJ1-6,NA,12,TRBV18,CASSPEDSPLHF,TGTGCCAGCTCGCCCGAGGATTCACCCCTCCACTTT
NA,TRBJ2-1,NA,15,TRBV6-5,CASSVRRTAQYEQFF,TGTGCCAGCAGCGTCCGCCGGACAGCACAATATGAGCAGTTCTTC
NA,TRBJ1-5,NA,14,TRBV2,CASSEASTDQPQHF,TGTGCCAGCAGTGAAGCGAGTACGGATCAGCCCCAGCATTTT
NA,TRBJ2-5,NA,15,TRBV4-2,CASSPTSGWEETQYF,TGTGCCAGCAGCCCGACGTCGGGGTGGGAGGAGACCCAGTACTTC
NA,TRBJ2-3,NA,14,TRBV5-4,CASTPRVSTDTQYF,TGTGCCAGCACTCCGAGGGTTTCCACAGATACGCAGTATTTT
NA,TRBJ2-1,TRBD2,14,TRBV4-1,CASSQEGGYNEQFF,TGCGCCAGCAGCCAGGAGGGAGGGTACAATGAGCAGTTCTTC
NA,TRBJ1-5,NA,15,TRBV3-1/TRBV3-2,CASSQGPGGNQPQHF,TGTGCCAGCAGCCAAGGTCCAGGGGGCAATCAGCCCCAGCATTTT
NA,TRBJ2-1,TRBD2,16,TRBV19,CASSTLLAGAYNEQFF,TGTGCCAGTAGTACCTTACTAGCGGGGGCCTACAATGAGCAGTTCTTC
NA,TRBJ1-1,TRBD1,14,TRBV11-2,CASSLVSGGTEAFF,TGTGCCAGCAGCTTAGTGTCAGGGGGTACTGAAGCTTTCTTT
NA,TRBJ2-5,TRBD2,14,TRBV7-2,CASSWKRGEETQYF,TGTGCCAGCAGCTGGAAGCGGGGGGAAGAGACCCAGTACTTC
NA,TRBJ2-7,TRBD2,15,TRBV4-3,CASSRNRDYLSPQYF,TGCGCCAGCAGCCGAAACCGGGACTACCTCTCACCGCAGTACTTC